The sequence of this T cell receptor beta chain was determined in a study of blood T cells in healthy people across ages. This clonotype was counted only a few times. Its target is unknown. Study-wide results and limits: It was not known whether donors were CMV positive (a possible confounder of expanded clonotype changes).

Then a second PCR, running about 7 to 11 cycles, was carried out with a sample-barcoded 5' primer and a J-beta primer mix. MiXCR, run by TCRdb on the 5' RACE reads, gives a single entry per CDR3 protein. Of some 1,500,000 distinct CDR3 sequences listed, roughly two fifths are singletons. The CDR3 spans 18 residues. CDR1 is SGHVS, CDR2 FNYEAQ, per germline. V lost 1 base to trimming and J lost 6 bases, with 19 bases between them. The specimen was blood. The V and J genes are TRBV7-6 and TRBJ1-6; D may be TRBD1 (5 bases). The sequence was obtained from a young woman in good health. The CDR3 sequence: CASSLGGGRRKGNSPLHF. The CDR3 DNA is TGTGCCAGCAGCTTAGGGGGGGGACGTCGTAAGGGTAATTCACCCCTCCACTTT.